This TCR beta chain was observed in a study of T-cell memory formation after mild COVID-19. Study background: In these data, TCR clusters were largely donor specific. Study outcomes and limitations: There was no confirmation that second-wave clones peaking on day 37 were SARS-CoV-2 specific. Mainly CM and EM harbored the contracting CD4+ clones; mainly EMRA harbored the CD8+ ones. Contracting clones from day 15 to 85 had balanced CD4/CD8; later expanders favoured CD4+.

Concerning this clonotype: The antigen is not known.

MiXCR, applied by TCRdb to the 5' RACE reads, yields one record per CDR3 protein. The repertoire consists of roughly 550,000 distinct CDR3 sequences, with around 21% occurring once and the leading ten covering 9.5% to 15%. The germline V gene encodes CDR1 SGHRS and CDR2 YFSETQ. The CDR3 contains 15 residues. V trimming: 1 base; J trimming: 9 bases; junction bases outside the gene matches: 10. The rearrangement uses TRBV5-1 and TRBJ2-1, with 7 bases identical to TRBD2. Material: PBMCs or a T cell subset sorted from them (not recorded which). This TCR was recovered from an adult woman who had mild COVID-19 (a few samples of this study predate the infection). Cell type and time point are not known. CDR3 in amino acids: CASSLFFGGSREQFF. As DNA, the CDR3 is TGCGCCAGCAGCTTGTTTTTCGGCGGGAGTCGTGAGCAGTTCTTC.